Below, one T cell receptor beta chain is given with its context. Original processing methods: By means of reference gene primer amplification, nucleated cell counts were estimated. Profiled with immunoSEQ multiplex PCR; TCRdb holds only in-frame clones, not every one. D and trimming come from the DNA, and the V and J calls and clone size come from that table. The data contain 75,000 to 100,000 clones, 82% of them singletons. The sample originates from a study of blood T cell repertoires in COVID-19. Looking at the study overall: Italy, Spain and the United States were the sources of the convalescent and acute COVID-19 samples. In each case, the material was cDNA or gDNA derived from T cells, B-cell-depleted T cells, or PBMCs.

The CDR3 covers 14 residues. The V and J ends lost 2 bases and 1 base respectively, with 4 bases between them. Germline V lookup: CDR1 KGHDR, CDR2 SFDVKD. The clonotype comes from a man aged 50 to 60 with active or convalescent COVID-19. This rearrangement joins TRBV24-1 to TRBJ2-2; D uncertain. The specimen was peripheral blood. CDR3 amino acids: CATSDWLNTGELFF. The CDR3 DNA follows: TGTGCCACCAGTGATTGGCTGAACACCGGGGAGCTGTTTTTT.